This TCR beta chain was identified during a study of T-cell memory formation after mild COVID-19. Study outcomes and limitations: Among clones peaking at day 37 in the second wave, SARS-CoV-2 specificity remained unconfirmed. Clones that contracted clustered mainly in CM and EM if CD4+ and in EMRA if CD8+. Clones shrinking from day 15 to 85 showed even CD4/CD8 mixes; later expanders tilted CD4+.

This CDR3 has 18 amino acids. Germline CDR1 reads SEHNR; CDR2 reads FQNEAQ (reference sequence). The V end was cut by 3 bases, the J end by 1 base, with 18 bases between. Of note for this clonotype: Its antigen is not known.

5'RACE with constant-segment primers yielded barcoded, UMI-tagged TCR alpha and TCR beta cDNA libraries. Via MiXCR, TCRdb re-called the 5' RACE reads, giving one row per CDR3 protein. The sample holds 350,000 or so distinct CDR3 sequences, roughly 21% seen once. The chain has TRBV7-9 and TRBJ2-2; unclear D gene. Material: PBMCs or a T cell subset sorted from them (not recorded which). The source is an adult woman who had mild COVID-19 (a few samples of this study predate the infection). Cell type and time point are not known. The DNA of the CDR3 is TGTGCCAGCAGCTTCTTTTTTGAGGCGGAACTGAACACCGGGGAGCTGTTTTTT. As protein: CASSFFFEAELNTGELFF.